The source of this TCR beta chain is a study of cytomegalovirus exposure and HLA in healthy donors. Germline-derived CDR1 and CDR2 are MNHEY and SVGAGI. This CDR3 region has 12 residues. V lost 2 bases, J lost 8 bases, and 2 bases stayed unmatched. A few counts support this clone. Both 60 Vbeta primers and 13 Jbeta primers went into the PCR. Sequencing was performed with immunoSEQ multiplex PCR; in TCRdb, only in-frame clones are kept and a portion is missing. The sample consists of about 160,000 clones, 80% to 90% of them appearing once. The source of this sequence is a woman aged 18-29 years in good health and CMV-seronegative. The material sequenced was PBMCs. V is TRBV6-5 and J is TRBJ1-1; 7 bases map to TRBD1. This chain's CDR3 is CASSYRTGEAFF. CDR3 nucleotide sequence: TGTGCCAGCAGTTACAGGACAGGAGAAGCTTTCTTT.